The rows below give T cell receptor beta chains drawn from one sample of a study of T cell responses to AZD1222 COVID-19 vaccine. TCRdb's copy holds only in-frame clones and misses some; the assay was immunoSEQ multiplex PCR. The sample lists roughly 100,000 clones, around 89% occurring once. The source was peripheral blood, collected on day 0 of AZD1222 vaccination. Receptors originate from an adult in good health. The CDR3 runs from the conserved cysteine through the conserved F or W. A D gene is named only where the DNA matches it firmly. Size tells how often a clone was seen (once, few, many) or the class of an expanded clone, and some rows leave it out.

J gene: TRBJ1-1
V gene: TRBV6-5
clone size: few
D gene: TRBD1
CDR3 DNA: TGTGCCAGCTGGGGCAGGGGGCGCGGGAACACTGAAGCTTTCTTT
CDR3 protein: CASWGRGRGNTEAFF

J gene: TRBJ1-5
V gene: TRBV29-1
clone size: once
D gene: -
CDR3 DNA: TGCAGCGTTGCCGGACAGAACAATCAGCCCCAGCATTTT
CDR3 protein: CSVAGQNNQPQHF

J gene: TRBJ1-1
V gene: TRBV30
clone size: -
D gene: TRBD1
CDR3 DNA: TGTGCCTTAACAGGGGGTCTGGCTGAAGCTTTCTTT
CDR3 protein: CALTGGLAEAFF

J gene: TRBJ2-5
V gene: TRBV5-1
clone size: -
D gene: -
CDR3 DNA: TGCGCCAGCAGCAGTCCAAAGTGGGCTCTTAATTTTAAGGAGTACTTC
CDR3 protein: CASSSPKWALNFKEYF

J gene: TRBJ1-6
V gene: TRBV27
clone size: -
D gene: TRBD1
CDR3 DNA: TGTGCCAGCAGTCGACAGGGGGCGAATTCACCCCTCCACTTT
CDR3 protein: CASSRQGANSPLHF

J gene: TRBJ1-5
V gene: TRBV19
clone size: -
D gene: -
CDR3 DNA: TGTGCCAGTAGTATAATAGATAGCAATCAGCCCCAGCATTTT
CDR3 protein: CASSIIDSNQPQHF

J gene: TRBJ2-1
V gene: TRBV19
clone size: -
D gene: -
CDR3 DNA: TGTGCCAGTAGTATAGTCGACAATGAGCAGTTCTTC
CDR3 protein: CASSIVDNEQFF

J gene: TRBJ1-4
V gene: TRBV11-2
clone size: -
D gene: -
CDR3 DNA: TGTGCCAGCAGCCCGGGGATCGCGAGGGAAAAACTGTTTTTT
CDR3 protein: CASSPGIAREKLFF

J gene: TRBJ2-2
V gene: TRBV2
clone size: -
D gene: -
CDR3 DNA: TGTGCCAGCAATAAGGAGGGGACTTCGAACACCGGGGAGCTGTTTTTT
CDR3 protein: CASNKEGTSNTGELFF

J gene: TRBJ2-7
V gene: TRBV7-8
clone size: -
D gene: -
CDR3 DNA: TGTGCCAGCAGCTTAGCTAACTCCTACGAGCAGTACTTC
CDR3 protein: CASSLANSYEQYF

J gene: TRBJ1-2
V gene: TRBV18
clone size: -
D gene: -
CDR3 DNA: TGTGCCAGCTCCAAGGGATCGGACTATGGCTACACCTTC
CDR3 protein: CASSKGSDYGYTF

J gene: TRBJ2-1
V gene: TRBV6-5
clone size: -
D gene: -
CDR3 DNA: TGTGCCAGCAGCAACGCTGGGGGGGCCACCGATGAGCAGTTCTTC
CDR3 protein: CASSNAGGATDEQFF

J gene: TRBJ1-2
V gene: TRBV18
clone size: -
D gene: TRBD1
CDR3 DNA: TGTGCCAGCTCAAATCGGACAGGGTCTAACTATGGCTACACCTTC
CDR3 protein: CASSNRTGSNYGYTF

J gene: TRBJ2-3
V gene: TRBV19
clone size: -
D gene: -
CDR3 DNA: TGTGCCAGTAGTATGGGGGGTACGCAGTATTTT
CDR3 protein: CASSMGGTQYF

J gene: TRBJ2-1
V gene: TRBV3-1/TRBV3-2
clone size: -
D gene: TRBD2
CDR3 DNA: TGTGCCAGCAGCCAAGACCTAGTGGGGGGGTACAATGAGCAGTTCTTC
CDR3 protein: CASSQDLVGGYNEQFF

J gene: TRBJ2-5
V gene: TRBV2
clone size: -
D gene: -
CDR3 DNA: TGTGCCAGCAGTACAGGAGCCTACGGTCGGACCCAGTACTTC
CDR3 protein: CASSTGAYGRTQYF

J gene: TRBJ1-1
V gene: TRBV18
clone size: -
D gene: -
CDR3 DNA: TGTGCCAGCTCGGAAAATCAGGGAGACACTGAAGCTTTCTTT
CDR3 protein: CASSENQGDTEAFF

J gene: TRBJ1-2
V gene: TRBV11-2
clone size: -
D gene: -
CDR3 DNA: TGTGCCAGCAGCATACGGACACGAGAGGGCTACACCTTC
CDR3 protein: CASSIRTREGYTF

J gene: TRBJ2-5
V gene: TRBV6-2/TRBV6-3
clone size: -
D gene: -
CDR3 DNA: TGTGCCAGCAGTTACCCCACTATGATTGGCCTTGAGACCCAGTACTTC
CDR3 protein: CASSYPTMIGLETQYF

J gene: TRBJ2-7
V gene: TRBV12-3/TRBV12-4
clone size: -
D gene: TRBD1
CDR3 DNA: TGTGCCAGCACCTCGACAGGGGGCTATGAGCAGTACTTC
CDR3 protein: CASTSTGGYEQYF

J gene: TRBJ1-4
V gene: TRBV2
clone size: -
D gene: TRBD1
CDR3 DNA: TGTGCCAGCAATTCCCGGACAGGGGTCCCTAATGAAAAACTGTTTTTT
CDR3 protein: CASNSRTGVPNEKLFF

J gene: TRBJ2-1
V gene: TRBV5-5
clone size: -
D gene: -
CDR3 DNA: TGTGCCAGCCTCCGGGGTCTAGGCCAGGGAGGATACAACAATGAGCAGTTCTTC
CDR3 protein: CASLRGLGQGGYNNEQFF

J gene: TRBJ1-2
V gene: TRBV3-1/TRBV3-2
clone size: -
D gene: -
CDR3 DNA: TGTGCCAGCACCCCCGCGGGGACTAACTATGGCTACACCTTC
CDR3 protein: CASTPAGTNYGYTF

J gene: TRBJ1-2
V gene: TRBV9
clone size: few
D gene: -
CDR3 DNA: TGTGCCAGCAGCGCCACTTCGGCCCGAGACTATGGCTACACCTTC
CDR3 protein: CASSATSARDYGYTF

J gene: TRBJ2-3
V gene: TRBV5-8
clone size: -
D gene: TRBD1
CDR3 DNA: TGTGCCAGCAGCATTGGACAGGTTAGCACAGATACGCAGTATTTT
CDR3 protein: CASSIGQVSTDTQYF

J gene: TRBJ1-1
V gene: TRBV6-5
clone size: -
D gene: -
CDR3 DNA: TGTGCCAGCAGTTACTCGGGGTCAATGAACACTGAAGCTTTCTTT
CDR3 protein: CASSYSGSMNTEAFF

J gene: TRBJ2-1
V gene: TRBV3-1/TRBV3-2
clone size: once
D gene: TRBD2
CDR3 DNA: TGTGCCAGCAGCCCATTTAGCGGGGGGGGAAATGAGCAGTTCTTC
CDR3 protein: CASSPFSGGGNEQFF

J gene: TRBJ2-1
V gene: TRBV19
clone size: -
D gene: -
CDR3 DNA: TGTGCCAGTAGTCCGGGACCGCCGAGCTCCTACAATGAGCAGTTCTTC
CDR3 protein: CASSPGPPSSYNEQFF

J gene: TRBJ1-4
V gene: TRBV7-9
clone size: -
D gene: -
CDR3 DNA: TGTGCCAGCTGCTGGACAGACCCAACTAATGAAAAACTGTTTTTT
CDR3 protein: CASCWTDPTNEKLFF

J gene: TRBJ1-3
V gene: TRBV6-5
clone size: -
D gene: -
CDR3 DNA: TGTGCCAGCTCTGGGGAACCTGGAAACACCATATATTTT
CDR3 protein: CASSGEPGNTIYF

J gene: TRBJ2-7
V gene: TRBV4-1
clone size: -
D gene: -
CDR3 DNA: TGCGCCAGCAGCCAAGATTCCAGGGGACCTTACGAGCAGTACTTC
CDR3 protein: CASSQDSRGPYEQYF

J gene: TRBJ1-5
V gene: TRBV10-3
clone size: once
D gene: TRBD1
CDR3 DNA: TGTGCCATCAGTGACCAGGGGGCGTACGGCAATCAGCCCCAGCATTTT
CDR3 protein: CAISDQGAYGNQPQHF

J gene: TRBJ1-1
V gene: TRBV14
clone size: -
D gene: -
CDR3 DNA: TGTGCCAGCAGCCCCAGCCGGACGGAGCTGAACACTGAAGCTTTCTTT
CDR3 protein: CASSPSRTELNTEAFF

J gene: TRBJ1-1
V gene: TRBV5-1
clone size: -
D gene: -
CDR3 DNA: TGCGCCAGCGGTTCAGGGGAGTTCACTGAAGCTTTCTTT
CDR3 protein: CASGSGEFTEAFF

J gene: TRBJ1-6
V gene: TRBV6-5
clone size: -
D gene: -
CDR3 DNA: TGTGCCAGCAGTTACGGGCCTAGGATAAATTCACCCCTCCACTTT
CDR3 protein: CASSYGPRINSPLHF

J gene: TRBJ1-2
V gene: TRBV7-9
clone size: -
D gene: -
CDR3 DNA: TGTGCCAGCAGCTTAACGGCGATTGGCCGGAGTGGCTACACCTTC
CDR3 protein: CASSLTAIGRSGYTF

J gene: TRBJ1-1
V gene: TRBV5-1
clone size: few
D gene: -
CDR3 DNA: TGCGCCAGCGCCCAAATTCGCCGGGAATCTGAAGCTTTCTTT
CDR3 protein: CASAQIRRESEAFF

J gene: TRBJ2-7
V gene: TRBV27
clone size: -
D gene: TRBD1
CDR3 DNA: TGTGCCAGCAGTTCCCCCCGACAGGGGCGGACCTACGAGCAGTACTTC
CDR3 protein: CASSSPRQGRTYEQYF

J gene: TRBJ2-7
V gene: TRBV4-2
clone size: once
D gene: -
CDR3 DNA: TGTGCCAGCAGCCAAGAGGGTTGGGGGGTCTACGAGCAGTACTTC
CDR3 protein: CASSQEGWGVYEQYF

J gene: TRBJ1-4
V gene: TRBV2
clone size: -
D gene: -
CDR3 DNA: TGTGCCAGCAGTCCCGCGGGGGCGGACGTAGAACTGTTTTTT
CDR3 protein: CASSPAGADVELFF

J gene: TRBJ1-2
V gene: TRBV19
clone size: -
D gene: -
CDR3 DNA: TGTGCCAGTAGCGAAACAACTGGGGGCTACACCTTC
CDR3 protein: CASSETTGGYTF

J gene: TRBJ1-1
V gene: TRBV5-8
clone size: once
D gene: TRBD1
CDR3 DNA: TGTGCCAGCAGCCCGACAGGGACATACACTGAAGCTTTCTTT
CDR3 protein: CASSPTGTYTEAFF

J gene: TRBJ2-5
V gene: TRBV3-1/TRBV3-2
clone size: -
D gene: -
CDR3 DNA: TGTGCCAGCAGCCAAGTTAGTAGTGGGGGACAAGAGACCCAGTACTTC
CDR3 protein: CASSQVSSGGQETQYF

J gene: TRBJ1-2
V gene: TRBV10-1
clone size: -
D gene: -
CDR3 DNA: TGCGCCAGCAGTGAAGACCCTAACTATGGCTACACCTTC
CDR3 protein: CASSEDPNYGYTF

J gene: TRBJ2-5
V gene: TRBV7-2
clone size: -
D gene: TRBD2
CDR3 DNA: TGTGCCAGCAGCTTACGAGACAGCGGGGCCCAGTACTTC
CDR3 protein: CASSLRDSGAQYF

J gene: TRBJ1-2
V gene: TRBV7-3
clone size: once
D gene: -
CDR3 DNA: TGTGCCAGCAGCTTAGGGGGGCGGAACTATGGCTACACCTTC
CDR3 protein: CASSLGGRNYGYTF

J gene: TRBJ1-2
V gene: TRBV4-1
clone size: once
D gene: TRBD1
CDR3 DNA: TGCGCCAGCAGCCAAGTACAGGGGACGGACTATGGCTACACCTTC
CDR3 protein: CASSQVQGTDYGYTF

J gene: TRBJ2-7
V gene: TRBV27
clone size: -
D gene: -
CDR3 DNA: TGTGCCAGCAGTTTGTCCGGGCCACTCTACGAGCAGTACTTC
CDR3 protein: CASSLSGPLYEQYF

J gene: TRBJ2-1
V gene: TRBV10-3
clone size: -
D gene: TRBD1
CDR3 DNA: TGTGCCATCAGTGAGTCGAGTTCCGGACAGGTGAATGAGCAGTTCTTC
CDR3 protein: CAISESSSGQVNEQFF

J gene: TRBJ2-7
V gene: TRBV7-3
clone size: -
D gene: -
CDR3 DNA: TGTGCCAGCAGCTTAACAGGGGAGGCCCCAACCTACGAGCAGTACTTC
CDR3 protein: CASSLTGEAPTYEQYF

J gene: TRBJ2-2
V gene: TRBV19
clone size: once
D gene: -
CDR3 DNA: TGTGCCAGTAAGAGCGTAAACACCGGGGAGCTGTTTTTT
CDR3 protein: CASKSVNTGELFF

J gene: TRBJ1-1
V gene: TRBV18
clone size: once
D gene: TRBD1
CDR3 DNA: TGTGCCAGCTCAACAAAGACAGGGGGGATGAACACTGAAGCTTTCTTT
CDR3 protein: CASSTKTGGMNTEAFF

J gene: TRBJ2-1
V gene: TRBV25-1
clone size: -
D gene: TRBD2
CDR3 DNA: TGTGCCACCACGGTCGGGGGGGGGAATGAGCAGTTCTTC
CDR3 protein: CATTVGGGNEQFF

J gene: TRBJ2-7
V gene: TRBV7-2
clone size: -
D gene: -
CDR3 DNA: TGTGCCAGCAGCTTACAGGGTATCCACGAGCAGTACTTC
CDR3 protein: CASSLQGIHEQYF

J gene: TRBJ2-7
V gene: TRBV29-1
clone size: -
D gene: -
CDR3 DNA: TGCAGCGTGGGTGACACCCTCTTTACCTACGAGCAGTACTTC
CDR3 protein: CSVGDTLFTYEQYF

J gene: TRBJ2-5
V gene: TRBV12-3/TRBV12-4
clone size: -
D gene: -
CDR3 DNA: TGTGCCAGCCAAGGGGCTTACGAGACCCAGTACTTC
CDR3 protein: CASQGAYETQYF

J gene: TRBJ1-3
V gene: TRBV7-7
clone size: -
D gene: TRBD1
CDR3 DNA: TGTGCTAGCAGCTTGGGGACAGGGCCTGGAAACACCATATATTTT
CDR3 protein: CASSLGTGPGNTIYF

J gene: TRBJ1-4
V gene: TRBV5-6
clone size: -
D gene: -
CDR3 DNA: TGTGCCAGCCAATACGGGCAGGGGTCCGTAAAACTGTTTTTT
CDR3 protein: CASQYGQGSVKLFF

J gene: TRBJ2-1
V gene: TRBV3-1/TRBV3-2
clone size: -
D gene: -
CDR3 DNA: TGTGCCAGCAGCCCCAAGGTGGGGGTTCTATTTGAGCAGTTCTTC
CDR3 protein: CASSPKVGVLFEQFF

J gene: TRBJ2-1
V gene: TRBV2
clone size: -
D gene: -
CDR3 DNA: TGTGCCAGCGACGGGGCGGTCTACAATGAGCAGTTCTTC
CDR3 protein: CASDGAVYNEQFF